This TCR beta chain was captured by sequencing in a study of blood T cell repertoires in COVID-19. This CDR3 spans 14 amino acids. The germline V gene encodes CDR1 SNHLY and CDR2 FYNNEI. Trimming cost V 4 bases and J 0 bases, with 10 bases left between them. TCRdb's table, derived via immunoSEQ multiplex PCR, lists solely in-frame clones and lacks some. The data contain 250,000 to 350,000 clones, 90% of them singletons. The sample was PBMCs or T cells enriched from blood (not recorded which). This TCR derives from a woman aged 18-29 years with acute COVID-19. This chain connects TRBV2 to TRBJ2-7, with a tentative D call TRBD1 (5 bases). CDR3 DNA sequence: TGTGCCAGCAGTGGACAGACCATCTCCTACGAGCAGTACTTC. Translation gives CASSGQTISYEQYF. The variable domain in full, with the rest retrieved from reference TRBV2 and TRBJ2-7, is EPEVTQTPSHQVTQMGQEVILRCVPISNHLYFYWYRQILGQKVEFLVSFYNNEISEKSEIFDDQFSVERPDGSNFTLKIRSTKLEDSAMYFCASSGQTISYEQYFGPGTRLTVT.